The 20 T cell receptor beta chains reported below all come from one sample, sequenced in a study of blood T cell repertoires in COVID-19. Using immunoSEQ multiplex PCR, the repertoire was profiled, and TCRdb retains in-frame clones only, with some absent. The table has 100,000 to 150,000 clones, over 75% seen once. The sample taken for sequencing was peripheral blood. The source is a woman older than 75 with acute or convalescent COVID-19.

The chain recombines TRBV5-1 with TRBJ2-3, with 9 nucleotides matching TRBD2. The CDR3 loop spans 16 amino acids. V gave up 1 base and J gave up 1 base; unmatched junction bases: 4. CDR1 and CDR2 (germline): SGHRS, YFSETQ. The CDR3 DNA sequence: TGCGCCAGCAGCTTGTTCCGGACTAGCGGCACAGATACGCAGTATTTT. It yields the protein CASSLFRTSGTDTQYF.

The CDR3 is CASSLAPTGGTEAFF. CDR3 DNA: TGTGCCAGCAGCTTGGCCCCGACCGGGGGCACTGAAGCTTTCTTT. This sequence joins TRBV5-6 and TRBJ1-1; possibly TRBD1 for D (5 bases). The CDR3 is made up of 15 amino acids. Trimming stripped 0 bases from V and 4 bases from J, with 13 bases between. Germline V gene lookup returns CDR1 SGHDT and CDR2 YYEEEE. The variable domain in full, with the rest retrieved from reference TRBV5-6 and TRBJ1-1, is DAGVTQSPTHLIKTRGQQVTLRCSPKSGHDTVSWYQQALGQGPQFIFQYYEEEERQRGNFPDRFSGHQFPNYSSELNVNALLLGDSALYLCASSLAPTGGTEAFFGQGTRLTVV.

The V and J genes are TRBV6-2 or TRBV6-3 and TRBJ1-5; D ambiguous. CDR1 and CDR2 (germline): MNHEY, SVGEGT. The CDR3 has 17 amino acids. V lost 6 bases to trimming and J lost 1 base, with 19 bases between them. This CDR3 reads CASSANPHRGSNQPQHF. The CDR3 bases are TGTGCCAGCAGCGCAAACCCTCACCGTGGCAGCAATCAGCCCCAGCATTTT.

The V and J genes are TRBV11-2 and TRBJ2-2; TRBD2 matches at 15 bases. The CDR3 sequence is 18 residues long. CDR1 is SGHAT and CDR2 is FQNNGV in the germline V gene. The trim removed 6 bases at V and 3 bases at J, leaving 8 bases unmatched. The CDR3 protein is CASRPRTSGGDDTGELFF. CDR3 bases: TGTGCCAGCAGACCCCGGACTAGCGGGGGGGATGACACCGGGGAGCTGTTTTTT. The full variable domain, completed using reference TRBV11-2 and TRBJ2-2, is EAGVAQSPRYKIIEKRQSVAFWCNPISGHATLYWYQQILGQGPKLLIQFQNNGVVDDSQLPKDRFSAERLKGVDSTLKIQPAKLEDSAVYLCASRPRTSGGDDTGELFFGEGSRLTVL.

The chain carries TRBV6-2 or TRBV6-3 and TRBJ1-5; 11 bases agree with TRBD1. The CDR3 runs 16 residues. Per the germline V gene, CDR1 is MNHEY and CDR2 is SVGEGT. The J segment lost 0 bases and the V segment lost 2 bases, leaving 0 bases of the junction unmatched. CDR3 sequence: CASSYGTGGSNQPQHF. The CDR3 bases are TGTGCCAGCAGTTACGGGACAGGGGGTAGCAATCAGCCCCAGCATTTT.

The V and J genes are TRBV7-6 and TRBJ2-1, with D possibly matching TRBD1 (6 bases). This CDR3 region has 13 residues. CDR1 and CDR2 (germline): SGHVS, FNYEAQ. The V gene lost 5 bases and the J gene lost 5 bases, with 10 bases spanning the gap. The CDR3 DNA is TGTGCCAGCAGCCATCAGGGGCACAATGAGCAGTTCTTC. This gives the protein CASSHQGHNEQFF. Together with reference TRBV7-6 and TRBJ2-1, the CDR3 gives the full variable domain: GAGVSQSPRYKVTKRGQDVALRCDPISGHVSLYWYRQALGQGPEFLTYFNYEAQQDKSGLPNDRFSAERPEGSISTLTIQRTEQRDSAMYRCASSHQGHNEQFFGPGTRLTVL.

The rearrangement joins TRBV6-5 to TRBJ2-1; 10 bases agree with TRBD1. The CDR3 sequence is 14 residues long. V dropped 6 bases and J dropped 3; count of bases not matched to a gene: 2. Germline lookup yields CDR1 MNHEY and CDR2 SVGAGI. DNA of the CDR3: TGTGCCAGCAGGTGGGACAGGGGCTACAATGAGCAGTTCTTC. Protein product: CASRWDRGYNEQFF.

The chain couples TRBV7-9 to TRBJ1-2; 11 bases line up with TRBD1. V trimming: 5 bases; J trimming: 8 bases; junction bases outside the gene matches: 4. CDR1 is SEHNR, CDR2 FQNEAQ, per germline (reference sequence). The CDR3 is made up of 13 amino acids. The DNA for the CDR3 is TGTGCCAGCAGCGAGGACAGGGGGCTAGGCTACACCTTC. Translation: CASSEDRGLGYTF.

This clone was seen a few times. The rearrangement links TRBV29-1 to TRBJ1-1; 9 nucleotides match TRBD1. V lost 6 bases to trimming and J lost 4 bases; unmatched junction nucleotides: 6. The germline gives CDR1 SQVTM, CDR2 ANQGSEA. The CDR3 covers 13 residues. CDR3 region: CSVGTGSGTEAFF. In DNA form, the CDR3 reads TGCAGCGTGGGGACAGGGAGTGGCACTGAAGCTTTCTTT.

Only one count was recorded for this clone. The CDR3 protein is CASSPRLGTANYFYGYTF. DNA for the CDR3: TGTGCCAGCAGCCCTAGGTTGGGGACAGCAAATTATTTCTATGGCTACACCTTC. This sequence joins TRBV7-9 and TRBJ1-2; 7 bases match TRBD1. V was clipped by 5 bases and J by 4 bases; unmatched bases: 19. The CDR3 length is 18 residues. The germline CDR1 and CDR2 sequences are SEHNR and FQNEAQ (reference sequence).

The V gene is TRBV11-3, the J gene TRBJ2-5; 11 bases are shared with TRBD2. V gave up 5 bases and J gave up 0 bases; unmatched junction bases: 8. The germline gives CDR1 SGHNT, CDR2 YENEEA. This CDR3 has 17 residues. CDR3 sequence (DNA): TGTGCCAGCAGCCAGGGACTAGCGGACACGTACCAAGAGACCCAGTACTTC. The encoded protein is CASSQGLADTYQETQYF.

The CDR3 spells CAISKGLASTDTQYF. The CDR3 coding sequence is TGTGCCATCAGTAAGGGACTAGCGAGCACAGATACGCAGTATTTT. The rearrangement joins TRBV10-3 to TRBJ2-3; 10 nucleotides line up with TRBD2. J gave up 0 bases and V 5 bases, and 2 bases lay outside the gene matches. CDR1 and CDR2 (germline): ENHRY, SYGVKD. This CDR3 has 15 residues.

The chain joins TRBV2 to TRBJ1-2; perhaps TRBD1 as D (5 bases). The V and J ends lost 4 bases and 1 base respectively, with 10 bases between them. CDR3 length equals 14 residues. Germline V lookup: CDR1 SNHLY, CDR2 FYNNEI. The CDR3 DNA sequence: TGTGCCAGCAGTGCTATCAGGGTTAACTATGGCTACACCTTC. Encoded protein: CASSAIRVNYGYTF.

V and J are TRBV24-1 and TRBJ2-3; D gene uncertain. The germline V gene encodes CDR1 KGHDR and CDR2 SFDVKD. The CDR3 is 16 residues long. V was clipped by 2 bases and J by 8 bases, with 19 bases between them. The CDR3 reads CATSDWRAGEAGTQYF. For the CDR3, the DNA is TGTGCCACCAGTGATTGGAGAGCTGGAGAGGCTGGTACGCAGTATTTT.

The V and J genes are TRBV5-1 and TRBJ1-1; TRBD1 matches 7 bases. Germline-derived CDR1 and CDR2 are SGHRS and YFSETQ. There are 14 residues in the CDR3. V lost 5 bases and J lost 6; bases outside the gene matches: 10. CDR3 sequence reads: CASRIPTGASEAFF. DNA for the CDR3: TGCGCCAGCAGGATTCCTACAGGGGCATCTGAAGCTTTCTTT.

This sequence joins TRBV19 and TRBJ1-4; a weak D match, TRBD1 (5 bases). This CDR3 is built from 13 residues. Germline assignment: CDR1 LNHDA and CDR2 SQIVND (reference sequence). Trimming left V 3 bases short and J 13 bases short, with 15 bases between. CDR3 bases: TGTGCCAGTAGTATCGGGCTGGGGGGTGTACTGTTTTTT. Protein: CASSIGLGGVLFF.

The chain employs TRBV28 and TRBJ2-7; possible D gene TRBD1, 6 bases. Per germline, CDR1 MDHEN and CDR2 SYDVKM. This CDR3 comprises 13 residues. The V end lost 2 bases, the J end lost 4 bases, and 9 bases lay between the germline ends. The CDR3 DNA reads TGTGCCAGCAGTTTAGTGAGGGGGTACGAGCAGTACTTC. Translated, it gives CASSLVRGYEQYF.

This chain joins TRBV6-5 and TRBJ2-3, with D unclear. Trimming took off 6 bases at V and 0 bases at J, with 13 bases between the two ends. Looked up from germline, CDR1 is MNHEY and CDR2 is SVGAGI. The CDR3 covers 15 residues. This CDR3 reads CASRRHIPSTDTQYF. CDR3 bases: TGTGCCAGCAGACGCCACATTCCTAGCACAGATACGCAGTATTTT.

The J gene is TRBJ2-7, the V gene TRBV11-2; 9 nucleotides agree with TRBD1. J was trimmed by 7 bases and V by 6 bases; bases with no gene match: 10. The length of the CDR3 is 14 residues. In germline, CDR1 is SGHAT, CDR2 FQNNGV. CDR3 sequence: CASSNLGQGLEQYF. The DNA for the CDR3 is TGTGCCAGCAGTAACCTGGGACAGGGCCTGGAGCAGTACTTC. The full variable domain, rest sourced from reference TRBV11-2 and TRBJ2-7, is EAGVAQSPRYKIIEKRQSVAFWCNPISGHATLYWYQQILGQGPKLLIQFQNNGVVDDSQLPKDRFSAERLKGVDSTLKIQPAKLEDSAVYLCASSNLGQGLEQYFGPGTRLTVT.

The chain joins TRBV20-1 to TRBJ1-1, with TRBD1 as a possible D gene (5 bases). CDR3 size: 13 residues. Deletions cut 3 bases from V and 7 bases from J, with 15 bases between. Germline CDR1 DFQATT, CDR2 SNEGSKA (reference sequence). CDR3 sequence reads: CSASGAPGGEAFF. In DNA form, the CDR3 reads TGCAGTGCTAGTGGGGCTCCGGGGGGTGAAGCTTTCTTT.